The text below deals with one T cell receptor beta chain. Its antigen remains unidentified. The data originate from a study of shared clonotypes between healthy human individuals. Findings and limits, study-wide: Between a handful of donors, naive CD4 clonotypes were shared at a level of about 5%.

The CDR3 is 14 residues long. CDR1 and CDR2 from the germline V gene are PRHDT and FYEKMQ (reference sequence). Trimming at V came to 5 bases and at J to 3 bases, leaving 2 bases not matched to a gene. Only CD45RO-negative cells positively selected for CCR7 counted as naive CD8 cells, so terminally differentiated effector memory CD45RA+ cells were excluded. The repertoire was sequenced with immunoSEQ multiplex PCR; TCRdb's copy has only in-frame clones and lacks some. The profile shows about 590,000 clones, just under 97% of them singletons. The TCR sequence derives from a woman aged 30 to 39 in good health. The chain joins TRBV13 to TRBJ2-1; 9 bases match TRBD2. The sequenced material came from naive CD8+ T cells sorted from blood. This CDR3 is CASSSGRFYNEQFF. The CDR3 region has the DNA TGTGCCAGCAGCAGCGGGAGGTTCTACAATGAGCAGTTCTTC.